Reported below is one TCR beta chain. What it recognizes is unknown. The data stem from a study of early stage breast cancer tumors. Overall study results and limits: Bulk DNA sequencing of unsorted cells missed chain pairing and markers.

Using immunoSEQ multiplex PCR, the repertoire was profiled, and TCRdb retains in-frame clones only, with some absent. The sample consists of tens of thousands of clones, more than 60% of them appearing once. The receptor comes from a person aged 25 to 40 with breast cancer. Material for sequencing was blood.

In nucleotides, the CDR3 is TGTGCCAGTAGTATATCCGTTTCGCGTCGTTCCAATGGAAACACCATATATTTT. This codes for CASSISVSRRSNGNTIYF. The V gene is TRBV19, the J gene TRBJ1-3, with D hard to call. V shed 2 bases and J shed 3 bases, with 20 bases lying between them. Germline CDR1 is LNHDA and CDR2 is SQIVND (reference sequence). CDR3 size: 18 residues. Full variable domain (rest looked up from reference TRBV19 and TRBJ1-3): DGGITQSPKYLFRKEGQNVTLSCEQNLNHDAMYWYRQDPGQGLRLIYYSQIVNDFQKGDIAEGYSVSREKKESFPLTVTSAQKNPTAFYLCASSISVSRRSNGNTIYFGEGSWLTVV.